A single sample is the source of the 24 T cell receptor beta chains below, sequenced in a study of CD8+ T cells in alopecia areata. Isolated RNA was reverse transcribed into cDNA used as the sequencing template. Method: immunoSEQ multiplex PCR; TCRdb's copy keeps in-frame clones and lacks some. Among under 150,000 clones listed, around 60% were seen once. Documented treatment: oral pan-JAK inhibitor, 5-10 mg twice daily. Sequences were derived from CD4+ T cells sorted from blood, sampled at week 4, from a patient treated with tofacitinib. The receptors originated from a human donor with alopecia areata.

V is TRBV5-4 and J is TRBJ2-6, with D possibly matching TRBD1 (6 bases). This CDR3 comprises 17 residues. Germline V CDR1 and CDR2: SGHNT, YYREEE (reference sequence). V lost 6 bases to trimming and J lost 2 bases, with 18 bases between them. The DNA for the CDR3 is TGTGCCAGCACTATCCCCCCGCAGGGGACTGGGGCCAACGTCCTGACTTTC. Amino acid sequence: CASTIPPQGTGANVLTF.

This clone was seen only a few times. The V and J genes are TRBV30 and TRBJ1-5, with no clear D. From germline, CDR1 is GTSNPN and CDR2 SVGIG (reference sequence). The CDR3 contains 13 residues. Between the trimmed V and J ends, which lost 2 bases and 8 bases, there was a span of 13 bases. CDR3 DNA: TGTGCCTGGAGTATAGGGCTGAGCGAGCCCCAGCATTTT. Residues: CAWSIGLSEPQHF.

The chain links TRBV18 to TRBJ2-7; 13 bases align to TRBD2. Germline V gene lookup returns CDR1 KGHSH and CDR2 LQKENI. Trimming took 2 bases from V and 2 from J; bases not matched to a gene: 6. This CDR3 region has 17 residues. The CDR3 sequence is CASSPTDGTSGTYEQYF. The CDR3 nucleotides are TGTGCCAGCTCACCAACCGATGGGACTAGCGGGACCTACGAGCAGTACTTC.

In this sample, this clone turned up a few times. The rearrangement joins TRBV29-1 to TRBJ2-1; 9 bases agree with TRBD2. CDR1 SQVTM and CDR2 ANQGSEA come from the germline V gene. This CDR3 has 14 amino acids. The V segment lost 4 bases and the J segment 7 bases; nucleotides outside the gene matches: 8. CDR3 nucleotide sequence: TGCAGCGTTGGAGGTAGCGGGGGCTCTAATGAGCAGTTCTTC. Encoded protein: CSVGGSGGSNEQFF.

The table lists this clone with a few counts. The rearrangement links TRBV25-1 to TRBJ1-1; TRBD1 agrees at 10 bases. The CDR3 has 14 amino acids. J was trimmed by 8 bases and V by 4 bases; bases with no gene match: 7. Germline V CDR1 and CDR2: MGHDK, SYGVNS. The CDR3 here is CASSGRQGASEAFF. Written as DNA, the CDR3 is TGTGCCAGCAGTGGAAGACAGGGGGCCTCCGAAGCTTTCTTT. Filled out from reference TRBV25-1 and TRBJ1-1, the complete variable domain reads EADIYQTPRYLVIGTGKKITLECSQTMGHDKMYWYQQDPGMELHLIHYSYGVNSTEKGDLSSESTVSRIRTEHFPLTLESARPSHTSQYLCASSGRQGASEAFFGQGTRLTVV.

This rearrangement joins TRBV9 to TRBJ1-2, with a possible D match to TRBD1 (5 bases). The germline V gene encodes CDR1 SGDLS and CDR2 YYNGEE. Trimming cost V 4 bases and J 2 bases, with 15 bases left between them. This CDR3 has 15 residues. CDR3 protein: CASSPQGTENYGYTF. The CDR3 DNA follows: TGTGCCAGCAGCCCCCAGGGTACGGAGAACTATGGCTACACCTTC.

The chain has TRBV6-6 and TRBJ1-1; D call uncertain. Germline V gene sequence: CDR1 MNHNY, CDR2 SVGAGI (reference sequence). Trimming removed 1 base from V and 1 base from J, with 4 bases in between. The CDR3 sequence is 13 residues long. The CDR3 region has the DNA TGTGCCAGCAGTTACTGGCAGAACACTGAAGCTTTCTTT. Amino acids: CASSYWQNTEAFF.

This clone was seen more than once but under ten times. J is TRBJ1-4 and V is TRBV4-3, with D uncertain. Germline CDR1 is LGHNA and CDR2 is YSLEER. Trimming removed 0 bases at V and 8 bases at J, with 13 bases between. CDR3 size: 15 residues. For the CDR3, the DNA is TGCGCCAGCAGCCAAGATACGGGATTCGAGGAAAAACTGTTTTTT. Translation: CASSQDTGFEEKLFF.

The rearrangement uses TRBV4-3 and TRBJ1-5; D is unresolved. The V end lost 0 bases, the J end lost 4 bases, and 7 bases lay between the germline ends. In germline, CDR1 is LGHNA, CDR2 YSLEER. The CDR3 is 14 amino acids. The CDR3 DNA reads TGCGCCAGCAGCCAAGAGCTAGGTAATCAGCCCCAGCATTTT. This gives the protein CASSQELGNQPQHF.

The V and J genes are TRBV7-3 and TRBJ1-6, with a tentative D call TRBD1 (6 bases). V lost 3 bases and J 6 bases, leaving 12 bases between the germline ends. Per germline, CDR1 SGHTA and CDR2 FQGTGA. This CDR3 has 15 residues. CDR3 residues: CASSLSGGPNSPLHF. In nucleotides, the CDR3 is TGTGCCAGCAGCTTGTCGGGGGGCCCTAATTCACCCCTCCACTTT.

The chain carries TRBV30 and TRBJ2-5; 7 bases are a match to TRBD1. V gave up 0 bases and J gave up 3 bases; unmatched junction bases: 4. The CDR3 extends over 14 amino acids. CDR1 is GTSNPN, CDR2 SVGIG, per germline (reference sequence). The CDR3 region is CAWSVAGGEETQYF. CDR3 coding DNA: TGTGCCTGGAGTGTCGCAGGGGGTGAAGAGACCCAGTACTTC.

The chain couples TRBV5-1 to TRBJ1-2; 8 bases fit TRBD1. Germline loops: CDR1 SGHRS, CDR2 YFSETQ. This CDR3 has 15 residues. The J segment lost 4 bases and the V segment lost 0 bases, leaving 5 bases of the junction unmatched. CDR3 nucleotide sequence: TGCGCCAGCAGCTTGGTCCAGGGGGCTGCCTATGGCTACACCTTC. Protein sequence: CASSLVQGAAYGYTF.

The chain recombines TRBV29-1 with TRBJ1-1; D might be TRBD1 (6 bases). The V end lost 6 bases, the J end lost 4 bases, and 12 bases lay between the germline ends. Germline loops: CDR1 SQVTM, CDR2 ANQGSEA. This CDR3 is 12 amino acids long. The CDR3 protein is CSVYRAATEAFF. Written as DNA, the CDR3 is TGCAGCGTCTACAGGGCGGCCACTGAAGCTTTCTTT.

This rearrangement joins TRBV7-2 to TRBJ2-3; D remains ambiguous. Germline CDR1 and CDR2: SGHTA and FQGNSA. The CDR3 consists of 11 residues. Trimming shortened V by 5 bases and J by 2 bases, and 2 bases separated the two germline ends. CDR3 DNA sequence: TGTGCCAGCAGCCCCACAGATACGCAGTATTTT. It translates to CASSPTDTQYF.

The chain employs TRBV27 and TRBJ2-7, with D possibly being TRBD1 (6 bases). V lost 6 bases and J 2 bases, leaving 14 bases between the germline ends. This CDR3 is 14 amino acids long. Germline loops: CDR1 MNHEY, CDR2 SMNVEV (reference sequence). In DNA form, the CDR3 reads TGTGCCAGCAGCAAAAGGGACACGACCTACGAGCAGTACTTC. This sequence encodes CASSKRDTTYEQYF.

This clone turned up a few times. This sequence joins TRBV15 and TRBJ1-2, with D tentatively TRBD1 (5 bases). In germline, CDR1 is LNHNV, CDR2 YYDKDF (reference sequence). This CDR3 has 12 residues. V shed 3 bases and J shed 10 bases, with 12 bases lying between them. The CDR3 here is CATSSGGIDYTF. CDR3 DNA sequence: TGTGCCACCAGCAGCGGGGGGATTGACTACACCTTC.

This clone has only a few counts. The V call is TRBV11-2, the J call TRBJ1-1; D gene ambiguous. Germline V gene data show CDR1 as SGHAT and CDR2 as FQNNGV. CDR3 length: 10 residues. Trimming pared 5 bases from V and 11 bases from J, leaving 9 bases between. CDR3 loop: CASSNKNAFF. Here the CDR3 DNA reads TGTGCCAGCAGCAATAAGAATGCTTTCTTT. Full variable domain (rest looked up from reference TRBV11-2 and TRBJ1-1): EAGVAQSPRYKIIEKRQSVAFWCNPISGHATLYWYQQILGQGPKLLIQFQNNGVVDDSQLPKDRFSAERLKGVDSTLKIQPAKLEDSAVYLCASSNKNAFFGQGTRLTVV.

The rearrangement uses TRBV2 and TRBJ2-5, with a possible D match to TRBD2 (6 bases). V was trimmed by 6 bases and J by 7 bases, leaving 15 bases between them. Germline loops: CDR1 SNHLY, CDR2 FYNNEI. The CDR3 covers 13 residues. As DNA, the CDR3 is TGTGCCAGCAGGACCGGAGGGGTGTGGACCCAGTACTTC. It is translated as CASRTGGVWTQYF.

This chain joins TRBV30 and TRBJ2-1; 10 positions agree with TRBD2. Germline V gene data show CDR1 as GTSNPN and CDR2 as SVGIG (reference sequence). CDR3 length: 18 residues. J gave up 0 bases and V 0 bases, and 8 bases lay outside the gene matches. CDR3 sequence reads: CAWSVNSGRRSSYNEQFF. The CDR3 coding sequence is TGTGCCTGGAGTGTTAATAGCGGGAGGAGGAGCTCCTACAATGAGCAGTTCTTC.

This clone was seen more than once but under ten times. This chain joins TRBV29-1 and TRBJ2-5; D is unclear. The germline V gene has CDR1 SQVTM and CDR2 ANQGSEA. This CDR3 contains 11 residues. The ends were cut back, 5 bases at V and 7 bases at J, with 11 bases in the middle. The CDR3 DNA sequence: TGCAGCGTTATCACGACCGGGACCCAGTACTTC. Protein sequence: CSVITTGTQYF.

There are a few counts of this clone. Other DNA sequences in this sample translate to the same CDR3. The chain combines TRBV7-2 with TRBJ1-2; 9 nucleotides align to TRBD1. Trimming removed 5 bases from V and 4 bases from J; junction bases left unmatched: 5. Germline V gives CDR1 SGHTA, CDR2 FQGNSA. The CDR3 consists of 14 residues. The CDR3 DNA sequence: TGTGCCAGCAGCCGGCCGGGACAGGGCTATGGCTACACCTTC. It encodes CASSRPGQGYGYTF.

In regard to this clone: The sample has other DNA sequences that encode this CDR3 too. The chain carries TRBV5-1 and TRBJ2-5; 8 bases map to TRBD1. The CDR3 has 13 residues. The germline V gene encodes CDR1 SGHRS and CDR2 YFSETQ. The J segment lost 4 bases and the V segment lost 5 bases, leaving 4 bases of the junction unmatched. The DNA of the CDR3 is TGCGCCAGCAGTTTTACAGGGGGAGAGACCCAGTACTTC. Encoded protein: CASSFTGGETQYF.

The chain combines TRBV5-1 with TRBJ2-5, with 10 bases fitting TRBD1. The trim removed 2 bases at V and 3 bases at J, leaving 4 bases unmatched. The CDR3 extends over 15 amino acids. Per the germline V gene, CDR1 is SGHRS and CDR2 is YFSETQ. The CDR3 nucleotides read TGCGCCAGCAGCTTTACCGGGACAGGGGAAGAGACCCAGTACTTC. Translated, it gives CASSFTGTGEETQYF.

This clone was recorded a few times. This rearrangement joins TRBV7-3 to TRBJ2-1; 8 nucleotides match TRBD2. The germline gives CDR1 SGHTA, CDR2 FQGTGA. The CDR3 consists of 15 residues. J was trimmed by 0 bases and V by 4 bases; bases with no gene match: 2. The CDR3 nucleotides read TGTGCCAGCAGCTCAGCGGGGGTCTCCTACAATGAGCAGTTCTTC. It is translated as CASSSAGVSYNEQFF. Looking up the rest from reference TRBV7-3 and TRBJ2-1 gives the full variable domain: GAGVSQTPSNKVTEKGKYVELRCDPISGHTALYWYRQSLGQGPEFLIYFQGTGAADDSGLPNDRFFAVRPEGSVSTLKIQRTERGDSAVYLCASSSAGVSYNEQFFGPGTRLTVL.